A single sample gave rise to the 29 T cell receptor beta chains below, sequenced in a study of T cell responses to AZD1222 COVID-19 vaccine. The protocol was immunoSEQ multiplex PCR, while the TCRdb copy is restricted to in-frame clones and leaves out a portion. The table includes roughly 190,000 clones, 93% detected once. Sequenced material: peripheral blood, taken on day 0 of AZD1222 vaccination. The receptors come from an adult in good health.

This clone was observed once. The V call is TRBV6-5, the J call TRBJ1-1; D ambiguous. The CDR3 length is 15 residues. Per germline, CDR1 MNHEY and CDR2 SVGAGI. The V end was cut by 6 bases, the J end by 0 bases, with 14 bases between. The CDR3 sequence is CASRPSRSMNTEAFF. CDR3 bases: TGTGCCAGCAGACCTTCTCGAAGCATGAACACTGAAGCTTTCTTT.

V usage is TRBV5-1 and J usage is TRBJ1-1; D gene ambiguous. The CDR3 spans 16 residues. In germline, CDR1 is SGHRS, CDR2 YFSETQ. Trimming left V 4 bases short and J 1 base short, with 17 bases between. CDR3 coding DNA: TGCGCCAGCAGCCCTTATATGAACAGAGAGAACACTGAAGCTTTCTTT. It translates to CASSPYMNRENTEAFF.

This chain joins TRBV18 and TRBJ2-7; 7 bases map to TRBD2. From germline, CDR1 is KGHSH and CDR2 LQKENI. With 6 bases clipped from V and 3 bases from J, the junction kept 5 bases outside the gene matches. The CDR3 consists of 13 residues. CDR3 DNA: TGTGCCAGCTCGCCGACTAGCAGCTACGAGCAGTACTTC. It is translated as CASSPTSSYEQYF.

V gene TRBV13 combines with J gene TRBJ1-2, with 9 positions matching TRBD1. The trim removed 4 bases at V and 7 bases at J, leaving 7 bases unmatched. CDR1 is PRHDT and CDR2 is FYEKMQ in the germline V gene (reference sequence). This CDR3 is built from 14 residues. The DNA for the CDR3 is TGTGCCAGCAGCTCTCCGGACAGGGGTTCTGGCTACACCTTC. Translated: CASSSPDRGSGYTF.

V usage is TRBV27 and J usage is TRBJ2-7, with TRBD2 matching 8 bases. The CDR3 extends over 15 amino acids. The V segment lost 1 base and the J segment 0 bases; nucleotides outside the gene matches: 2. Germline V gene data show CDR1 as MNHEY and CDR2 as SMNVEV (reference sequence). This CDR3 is CASSLYGTSSYEQYF. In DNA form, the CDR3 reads TGTGCCAGCAGTTTATACGGGACTAGCTCCTACGAGCAGTACTTC.

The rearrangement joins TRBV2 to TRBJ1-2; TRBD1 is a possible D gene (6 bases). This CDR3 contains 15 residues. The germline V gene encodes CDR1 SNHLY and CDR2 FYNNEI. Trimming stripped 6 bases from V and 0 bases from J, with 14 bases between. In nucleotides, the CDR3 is TGTGCCAGCAGCGGTACAGGGTTAGCTAACTATGGCTACACCTTC. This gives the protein CASSGTGLANYGYTF.

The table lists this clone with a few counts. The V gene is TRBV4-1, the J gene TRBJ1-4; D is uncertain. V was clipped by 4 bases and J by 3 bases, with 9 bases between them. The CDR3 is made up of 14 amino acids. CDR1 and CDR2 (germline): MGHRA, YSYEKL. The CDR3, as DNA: TGCGCCAGCAGCCTAAGGTTGTCTAATGAAAAACTGTTTTTT. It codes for CASSLRLSNEKLFF.

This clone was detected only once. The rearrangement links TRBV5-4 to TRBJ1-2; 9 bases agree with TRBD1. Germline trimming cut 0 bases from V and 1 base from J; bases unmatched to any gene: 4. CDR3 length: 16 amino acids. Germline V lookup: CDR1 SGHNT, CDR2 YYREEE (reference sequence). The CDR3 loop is CASSLARDRDNYGYTF. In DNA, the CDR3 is TGTGCCAGCAGCTTGGCCCGGGACAGGGATAACTATGGCTACACCTTC.

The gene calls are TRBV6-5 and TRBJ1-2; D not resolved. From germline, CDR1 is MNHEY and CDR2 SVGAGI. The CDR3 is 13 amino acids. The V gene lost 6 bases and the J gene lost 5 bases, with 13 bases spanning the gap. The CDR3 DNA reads TGTGCCAGCAGACCGGACGGGAATTATGGCTACACCTTC. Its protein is CASRPDGNYGYTF.

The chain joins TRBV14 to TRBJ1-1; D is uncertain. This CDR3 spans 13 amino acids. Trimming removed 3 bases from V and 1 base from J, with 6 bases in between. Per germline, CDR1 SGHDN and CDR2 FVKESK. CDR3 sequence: CASSHAGNTEAFF. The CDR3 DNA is TGTGCCAGCAGCCATGCGGGGAACACTGAAGCTTTCTTT.

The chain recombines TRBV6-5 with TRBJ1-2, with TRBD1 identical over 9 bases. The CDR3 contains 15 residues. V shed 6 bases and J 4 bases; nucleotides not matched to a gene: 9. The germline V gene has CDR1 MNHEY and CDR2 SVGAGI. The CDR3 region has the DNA TGTGCCAGCAGAGAGGGGACAGGGACCTCCTATGGCTACACCTTC. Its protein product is CASREGTGTSYGYTF.

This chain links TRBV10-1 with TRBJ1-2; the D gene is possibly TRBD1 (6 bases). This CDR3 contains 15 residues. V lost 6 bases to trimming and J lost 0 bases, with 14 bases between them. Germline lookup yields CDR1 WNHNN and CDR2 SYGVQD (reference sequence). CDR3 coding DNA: TGCGCCAGCAGCAAAGACCGGACAGCTAACTATGGCTACACCTTC. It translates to CASSKDRTANYGYTF.

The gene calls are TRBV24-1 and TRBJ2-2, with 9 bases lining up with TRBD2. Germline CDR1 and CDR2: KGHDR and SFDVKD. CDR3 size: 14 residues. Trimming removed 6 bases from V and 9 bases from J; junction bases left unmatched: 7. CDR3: CATSSGRPTRELFF. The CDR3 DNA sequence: TGTGCCACCAGTAGCGGGAGGCCAACTAGGGAGCTGTTTTTT.

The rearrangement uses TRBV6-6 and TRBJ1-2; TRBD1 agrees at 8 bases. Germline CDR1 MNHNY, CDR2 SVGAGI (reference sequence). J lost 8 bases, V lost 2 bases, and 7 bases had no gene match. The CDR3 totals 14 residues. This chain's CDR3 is CASSYPTGVKGYTF. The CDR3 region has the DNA TGTGCCAGCAGTTACCCGACAGGGGTGAAGGGCTACACCTTC.

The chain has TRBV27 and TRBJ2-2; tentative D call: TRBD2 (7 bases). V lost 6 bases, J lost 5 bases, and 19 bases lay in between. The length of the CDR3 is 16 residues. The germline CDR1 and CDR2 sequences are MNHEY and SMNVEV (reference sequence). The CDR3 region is CASSHQGRGWTGELFF. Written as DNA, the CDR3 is TGTGCCAGCAGCCATCAAGGGAGGGGGTGGACCGGGGAGCTGTTTTTT.

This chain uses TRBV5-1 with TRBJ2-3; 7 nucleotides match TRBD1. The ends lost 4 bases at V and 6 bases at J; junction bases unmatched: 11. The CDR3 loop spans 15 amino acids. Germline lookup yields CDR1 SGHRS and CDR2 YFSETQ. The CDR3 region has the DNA TGCGCCAGCAGCGGCGAAAGGGGGCATGACGATACGCAGTATTTT. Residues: CASSGERGHDDTQYF.

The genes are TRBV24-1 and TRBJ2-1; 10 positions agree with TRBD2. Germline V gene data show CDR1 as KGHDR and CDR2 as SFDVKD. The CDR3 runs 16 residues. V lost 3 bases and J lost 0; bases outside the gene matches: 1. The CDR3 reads CATSDPSGSSYNEQFF. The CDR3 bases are TGTGCCACCAGTGATCCTAGCGGGAGCTCCTACAATGAGCAGTTCTTC.

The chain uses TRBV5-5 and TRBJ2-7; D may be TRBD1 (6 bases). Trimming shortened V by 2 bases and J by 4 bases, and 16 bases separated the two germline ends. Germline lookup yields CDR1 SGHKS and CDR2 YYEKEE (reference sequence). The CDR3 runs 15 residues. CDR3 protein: CASSLATGLRYEQYF. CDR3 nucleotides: TGTGCCAGCAGCTTAGCAACAGGGTTACGTTACGAGCAGTACTTC.

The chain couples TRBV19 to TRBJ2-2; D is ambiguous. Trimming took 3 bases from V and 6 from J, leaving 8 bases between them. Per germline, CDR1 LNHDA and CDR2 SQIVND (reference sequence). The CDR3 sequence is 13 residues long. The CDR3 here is CASSMMGAGELFF. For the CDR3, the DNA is TGTGCCAGTAGTATGATGGGTGCCGGGGAGCTGTTTTTT.

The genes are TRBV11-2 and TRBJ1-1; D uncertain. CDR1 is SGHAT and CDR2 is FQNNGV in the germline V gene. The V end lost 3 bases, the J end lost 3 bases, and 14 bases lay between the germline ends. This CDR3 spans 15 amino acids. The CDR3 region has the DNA TGTGCCAGCAGCTTCAGACCGTACCTAGACACTGAAGCTTTCTTT. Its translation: CASSFRPYLDTEAFF.

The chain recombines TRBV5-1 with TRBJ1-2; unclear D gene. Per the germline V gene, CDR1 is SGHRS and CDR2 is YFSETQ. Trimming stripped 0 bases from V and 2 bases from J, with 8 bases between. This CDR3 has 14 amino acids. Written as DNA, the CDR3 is TGCGCCAGCAGCTTGGACGCGGAAAACTATGGCTACACCTTC. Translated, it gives CASSLDAENYGYTF.

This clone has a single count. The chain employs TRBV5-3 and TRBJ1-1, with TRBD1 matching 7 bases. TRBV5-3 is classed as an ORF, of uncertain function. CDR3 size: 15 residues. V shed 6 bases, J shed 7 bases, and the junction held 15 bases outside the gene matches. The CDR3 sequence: CARIGDREGLGEAFF. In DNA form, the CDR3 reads TGTGCCAGAATCGGTGACAGGGAAGGATTAGGTGAAGCTTTCTTT.

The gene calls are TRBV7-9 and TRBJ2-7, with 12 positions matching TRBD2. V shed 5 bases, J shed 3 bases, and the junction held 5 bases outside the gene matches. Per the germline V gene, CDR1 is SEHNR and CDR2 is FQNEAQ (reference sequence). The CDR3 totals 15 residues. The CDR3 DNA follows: TGTGCCAGCAGCCCGACACTAGCGGGGGGCTACGAGCAGTACTTC. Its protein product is CASSPTLAGGYEQYF.

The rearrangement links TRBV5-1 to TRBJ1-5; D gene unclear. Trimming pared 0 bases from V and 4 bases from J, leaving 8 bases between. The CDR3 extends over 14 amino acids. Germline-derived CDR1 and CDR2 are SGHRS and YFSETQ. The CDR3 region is CASSLGGENQPQHF. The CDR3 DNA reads TGCGCCAGCAGCTTGGGGGGAGAGAATCAGCCCCAGCATTTT.

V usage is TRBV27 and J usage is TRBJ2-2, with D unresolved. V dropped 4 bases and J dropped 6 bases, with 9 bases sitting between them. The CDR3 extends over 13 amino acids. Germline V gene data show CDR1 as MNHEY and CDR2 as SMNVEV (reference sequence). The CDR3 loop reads CASSYTLAGELFF. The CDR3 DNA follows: TGTGCCAGCAGTTACACGTTGGCCGGGGAGCTGTTTTTT.

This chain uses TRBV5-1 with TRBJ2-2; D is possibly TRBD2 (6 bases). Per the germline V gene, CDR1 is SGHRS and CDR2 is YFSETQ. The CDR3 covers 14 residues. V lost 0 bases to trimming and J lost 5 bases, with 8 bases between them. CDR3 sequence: CASSLGRGTGELFF. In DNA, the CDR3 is TGCGCCAGCAGCTTGGGACGGGGGACCGGGGAGCTGTTTTTT.

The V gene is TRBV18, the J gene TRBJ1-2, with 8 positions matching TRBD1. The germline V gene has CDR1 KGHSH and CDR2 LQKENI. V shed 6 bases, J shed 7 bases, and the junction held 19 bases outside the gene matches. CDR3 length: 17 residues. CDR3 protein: CASSPTQATGALGGYTF. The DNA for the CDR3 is TGTGCCAGCTCGCCGACACAGGCGACAGGGGCCCTCGGTGGCTACACCTTC.

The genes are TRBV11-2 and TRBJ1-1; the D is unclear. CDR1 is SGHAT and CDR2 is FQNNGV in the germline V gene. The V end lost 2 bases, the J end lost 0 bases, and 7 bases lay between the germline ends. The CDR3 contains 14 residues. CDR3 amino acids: CASSLLGMNTEAFF. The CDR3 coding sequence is TGTGCCAGCAGCTTACTAGGCATGAACACTGAAGCTTTCTTT.

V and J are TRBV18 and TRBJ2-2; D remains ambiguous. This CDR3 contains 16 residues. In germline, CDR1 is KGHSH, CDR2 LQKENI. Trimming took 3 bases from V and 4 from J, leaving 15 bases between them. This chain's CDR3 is CASSPRLVTGTGELFF. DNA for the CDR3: TGTGCCAGCTCACCGAGATTGGTGACTGGCACCGGGGAGCTGTTTTTT.